This entry features one T cell receptor beta chain sequence. Its antigen is not identified. Germline lookup yields CDR1 ENHRY and CDR2 SYGVKD. The CDR3 is 14 residues long. The ends were cut back, 2 bases at V and 3 bases at J, with 10 bases in the middle. The sample comes from a study of shared clonotypes between healthy human individuals. General observations from the study: Between a handful of donors, naive CD4 clonotypes were shared at a level of around 4.9%.

The study enrolled healthy HIV-negative adults without recent acute infections or vaccinations as donors. In the CD4+ fraction, cells were divided into CD45RA+ naive and CD45RA-negative memory subsets. Evenly divided among several immunoSEQ plates was the genomic DNA of each subset. Clones were sequenced by immunoSEQ multiplex PCR, and TCRdb holds only the in-frame ones, with some missing. The sample holds some 2,500,000 clones, 93% seen once. This chain joins TRBV10-3 and TRBJ1-1, with D possibly being TRBD1 (5 bases). The receptor comes from a man aged 18 to 35 in good health. Some clones in this sample may be carry-over from other donors' samples. Sequencing was performed on naive CD4+ T cells from PBMCs. Subset defined: CD45RA+ positively selected. CDR3 sequence reads: CAISEGSGDTEAFF. CDR3 in DNA: TGTGCCATCAGTGAGGGTTCGGGGGACACTGAAGCTTTCTTT.